This TCR beta chain is drawn from a study of vaccination and CD4 T cells after COVID-19. On the study more broadly: Convalescent donors: six male, four female; seven Caucasian, two Asian, one multiracial, two Hispanic. Median time from COVID diagnosis to post-COVID sampling was 101 days (35 to 161).

Only a few counts were recorded for this clonotype. The antigen is not known. CDR3 size: 10 residues. The V and J ends lost 1 base and 7 bases respectively, with 1 base between them. The treatment is: approximately nine-day PBMC culture with coronavirus spike peptide pools or control peptides (ViraFEST assay). Each well received two million PBMCs, cultured with around 10 IU/ml IL-2 and 10 ug/ml peptide pools. The Oncomine TCR Beta short-read assay was applied to DNA of cultured CD4+ T cells. MiXCR, run by TCRdb on the PCR reads, gives a single entry per CDR3 protein. The repertoire holds roughly 17,000 distinct CDR3 sequences, with approximately 55% as singletons.

The chain uses TRBV12-3 or TRBV12-4 and TRBJ2-5; D unresolved. The clonotype was recovered from a human donor who had recovered from COVID-19. The sequencing input was CD4+ T cells from blood, cultured in vitro. CDR3 sequence: CASSLVTQYF. The CDR3 bases are TGTGCCAGCAGTTTAGTGACCCAGTACTTC.